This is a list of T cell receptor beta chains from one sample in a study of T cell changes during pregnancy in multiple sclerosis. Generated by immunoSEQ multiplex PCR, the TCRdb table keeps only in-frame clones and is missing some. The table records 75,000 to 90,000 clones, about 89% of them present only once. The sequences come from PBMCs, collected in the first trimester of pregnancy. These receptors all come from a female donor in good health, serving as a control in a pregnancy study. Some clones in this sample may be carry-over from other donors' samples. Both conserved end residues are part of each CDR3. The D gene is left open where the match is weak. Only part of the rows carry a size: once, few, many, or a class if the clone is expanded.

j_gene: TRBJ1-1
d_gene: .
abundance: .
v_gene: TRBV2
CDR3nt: TGTGCCAGCAGTGACAGGGCGGGAACTGAAGCTTTCTTT
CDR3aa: CASSDRAGTEAFF

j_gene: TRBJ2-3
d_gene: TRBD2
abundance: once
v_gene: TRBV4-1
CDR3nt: TGCGCCAGCAGCCAACCGGGACTAGCGGGGGCCTTCGGAAGTACAGATACGCAGTATTTT
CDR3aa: CASSQPGLAGAFGSTDTQYF

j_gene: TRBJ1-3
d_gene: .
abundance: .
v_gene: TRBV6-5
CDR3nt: TGTGCCAGCAGTTACGGACAACTCTCTGGAAACACCATATATTTT
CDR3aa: CASSYGQLSGNTIYF

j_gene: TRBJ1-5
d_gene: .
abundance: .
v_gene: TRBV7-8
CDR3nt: TGTGCCAGCAGCCCCCCACCATCTCAGGGAAATCAGCCCCAGCATTTT
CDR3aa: CASSPPPSQGNQPQHF

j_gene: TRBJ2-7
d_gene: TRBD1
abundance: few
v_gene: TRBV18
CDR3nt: TGTGCCAGCTCTCCCAGACAGGGGGCCACCCACGAGCAGTACTTC
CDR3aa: CASSPRQGATHEQYF

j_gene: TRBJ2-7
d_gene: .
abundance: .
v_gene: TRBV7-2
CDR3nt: TGTGCCAGCAGCTCCTGGGGCACCTCCTACGAGCAGTACTTC
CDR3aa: CASSSWGTSYEQYF

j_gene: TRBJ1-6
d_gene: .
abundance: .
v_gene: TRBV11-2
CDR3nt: TGTGCCAGCTCCCCCGAGAGGAATTCACCCCTCCACTTT
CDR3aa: CASSPERNSPLHF

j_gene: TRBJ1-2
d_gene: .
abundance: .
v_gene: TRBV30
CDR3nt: TGTGCCTGGAGCTCCAGGGCCGCCACCGGGGGTGGCTACACCTTC
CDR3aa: CAWSSRAATGGGYTF

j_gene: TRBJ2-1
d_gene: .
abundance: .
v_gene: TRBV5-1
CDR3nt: TGCGCCAGCAGCTTGGAGGCAGGGGAACGAAATGAGCAGTTCTTC
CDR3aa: CASSLEAGERNEQFF

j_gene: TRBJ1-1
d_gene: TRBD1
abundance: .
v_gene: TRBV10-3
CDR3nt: TGTGCCATCAGTGACCAGGGGGTGACTGAAGCTTTCTTT
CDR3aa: CAISDQGVTEAFF

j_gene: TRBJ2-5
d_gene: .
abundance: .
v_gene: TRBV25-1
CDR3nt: TGTGCCAGCAGTGACTACAGGGCTGGGAAAGAGACCCAGTACTTC
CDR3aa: CASSDYRAGKETQYF

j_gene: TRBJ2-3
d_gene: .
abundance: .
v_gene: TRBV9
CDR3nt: TGTGCCAGCAGCGTAGGAGTCGGGAGCGGCGAAGATACGCAGTATTTT
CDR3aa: CASSVGVGSGEDTQYF

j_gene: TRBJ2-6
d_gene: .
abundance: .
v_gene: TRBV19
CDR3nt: TGTGCCAGTAGTATTAAGGGGTCCCCTGGGGCCAACGTCCTGACTTTC
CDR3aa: CASSIKGSPGANVLTF

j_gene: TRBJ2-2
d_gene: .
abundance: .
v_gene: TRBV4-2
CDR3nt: TGTGCCAGCAGCCAGCCCTGGGCTAGCGCGAACACCGGGGAGCTGTTTTTT
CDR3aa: CASSQPWASANTGELFF

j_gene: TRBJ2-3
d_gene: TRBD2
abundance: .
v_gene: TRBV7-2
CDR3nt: TGTGCCAGCAGCGTTAGCGGGAGGGCAGATACGCAGTATTTT
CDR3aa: CASSVSGRADTQYF

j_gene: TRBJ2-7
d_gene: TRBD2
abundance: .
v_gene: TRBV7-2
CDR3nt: TGTGCCAGCAGCTCGGGACTAGCGACCCCCTACGAGCAGTACTTC
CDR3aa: CASSSGLATPYEQYF

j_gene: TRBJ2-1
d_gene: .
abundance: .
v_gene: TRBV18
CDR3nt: TGTGCCAGCTCACCACCGTTTGGCTTCGGGAGCTCCTACAATGAGCAGTTCTTC
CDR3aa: CASSPPFGFGSSYNEQFF

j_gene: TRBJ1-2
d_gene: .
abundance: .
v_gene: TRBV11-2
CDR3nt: TGTGCCAGCAGCTTTCCGGGGGACGGCTATGGCTACACCTTC
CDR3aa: CASSFPGDGYGYTF

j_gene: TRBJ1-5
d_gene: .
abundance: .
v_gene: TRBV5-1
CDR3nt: TGCGCCAGCAGCTTGGCAGGGCTCCAGCCCCAGCATTTT
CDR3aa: CASSLAGLQPQHF

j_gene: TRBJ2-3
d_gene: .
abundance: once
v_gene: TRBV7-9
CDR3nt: TGTGCCAGCAGCATGGATGGCAGGGGGGCAGATACGCAGTATTTT
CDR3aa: CASSMDGRGADTQYF

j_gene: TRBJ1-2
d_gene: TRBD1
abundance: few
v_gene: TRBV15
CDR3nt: TGTGCCACTAGACAGGGGAACGGCTACACCTTC
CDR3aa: CATRQGNGYTF

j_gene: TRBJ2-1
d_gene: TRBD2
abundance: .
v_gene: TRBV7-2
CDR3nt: TGTGCCAGCACCGATCCGGGGGGCGGGAGGACGTCCTACAATGAGCAGTTCTTC
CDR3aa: CASTDPGGGRTSYNEQFF

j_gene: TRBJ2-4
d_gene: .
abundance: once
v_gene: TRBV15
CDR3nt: TGTGCCACCAGCAGGACGGGAAACATTCAGTACTTC
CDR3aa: CATSRTGNIQYF

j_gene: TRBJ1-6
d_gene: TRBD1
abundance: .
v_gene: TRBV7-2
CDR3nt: TGTGCCAGCAGCGGCGACAGGGTGAGGTCACCCCTCCACTTT
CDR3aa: CASSGDRVRSPLHF

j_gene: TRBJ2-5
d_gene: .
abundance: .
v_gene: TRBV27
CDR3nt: TGTGCCAGCAGTGAGTACCCGGGGAGTCAAGAGACCCAGTACTTC
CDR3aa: CASSEYPGSQETQYF

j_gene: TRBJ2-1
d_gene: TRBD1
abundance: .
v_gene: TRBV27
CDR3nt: TGTGCCAGCGGTCTACCGGGACAGGATAGTAATGAGCAGTTCTTC
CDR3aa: CASGLPGQDSNEQFF

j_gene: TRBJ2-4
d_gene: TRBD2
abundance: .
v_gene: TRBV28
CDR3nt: TGTGCCAGCACCCAAGCGGGGTCGATAGCCAAAAACATTCAGTACTTC
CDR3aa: CASTQAGSIAKNIQYF

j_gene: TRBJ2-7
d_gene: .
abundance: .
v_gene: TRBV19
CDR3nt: TGTGCCAGTAGTATAGGGCAGCGTACCTACGAGCAGTACTTC
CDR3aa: CASSIGQRTYEQYF

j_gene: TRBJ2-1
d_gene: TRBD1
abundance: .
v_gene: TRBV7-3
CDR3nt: TGTGCCAGCAGTAAAGACAGGGGGCGAAATGAGCAGTTCTTC
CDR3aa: CASSKDRGRNEQFF

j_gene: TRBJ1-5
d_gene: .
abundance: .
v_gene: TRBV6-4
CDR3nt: TGTGCCAGCAGTGTGATTGGGGGGGGAAATCAGCCCCAGCATTTT
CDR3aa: CASSVIGGGNQPQHF

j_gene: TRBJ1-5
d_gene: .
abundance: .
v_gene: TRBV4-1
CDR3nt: TGCGCCAGCAGCCAAGACGGGGGGGGTTATAGCAATCAGCCCCAGCATTTT
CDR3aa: CASSQDGGGYSNQPQHF

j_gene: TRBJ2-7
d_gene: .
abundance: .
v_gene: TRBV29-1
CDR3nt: TGCAGCGTTGTCGCGTCTTCGGGGGAGCAGTACTTC
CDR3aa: CSVVASSGEQYF

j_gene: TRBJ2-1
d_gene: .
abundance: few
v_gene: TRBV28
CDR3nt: TGTGCCAGCAGTATCAGGGCCGAGTACAATGAGCAGTTCTTC
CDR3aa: CASSIRAEYNEQFF

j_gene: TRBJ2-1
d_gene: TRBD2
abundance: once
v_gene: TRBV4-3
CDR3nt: TGCGCCAGCAGCCAAGTACTAGCGGGAGCGGGTGAGCAGTTCTTC
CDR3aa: CASSQVLAGAGEQFF

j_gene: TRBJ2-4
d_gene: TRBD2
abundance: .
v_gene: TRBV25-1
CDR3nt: TGTGCCAGCAGTGATTCTGGGGGGGGGATCGACATTCAGTACTTC
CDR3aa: CASSDSGGGIDIQYF

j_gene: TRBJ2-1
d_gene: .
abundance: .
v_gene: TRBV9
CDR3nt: TGTGCCAGCAGCGGCGACAGGGGGCGGGGTGGCGGGAGGGTTGGACCCTACAATGAGCAGTTCTTC
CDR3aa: CASSGDRGRGGGRVGPYNEQFF

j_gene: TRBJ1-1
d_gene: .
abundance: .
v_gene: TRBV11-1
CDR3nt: TGTGCCAGCAGCTTAGCGAGGGCCACTGAAGCTTTCTTT
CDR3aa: CASSLARATEAFF

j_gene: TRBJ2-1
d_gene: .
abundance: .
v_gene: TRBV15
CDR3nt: TGTGCCACCAGCAGAGTGATAGGGGAAGTCTACAATGAGCAGTTCTTC
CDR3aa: CATSRVIGEVYNEQFF

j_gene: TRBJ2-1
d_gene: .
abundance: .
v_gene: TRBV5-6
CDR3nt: TGTGCCAGCAGCTTAGCGGCTAGCTCCTACAATGAGCAGTTCTTC
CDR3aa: CASSLAASSYNEQFF

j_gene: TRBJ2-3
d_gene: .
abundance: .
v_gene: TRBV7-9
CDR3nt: TGTGCCAGCAGCCTTGACATAGGCACAGATACGCAGTATTTT
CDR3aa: CASSLDIGTDTQYF

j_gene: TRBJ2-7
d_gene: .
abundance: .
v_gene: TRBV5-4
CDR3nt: TGTGCCAGCAGCTTTACTGGGGAGGCCTACGAGCAGTACTTC
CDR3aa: CASSFTGEAYEQYF

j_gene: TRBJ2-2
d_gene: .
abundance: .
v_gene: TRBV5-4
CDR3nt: TGTGCCAGCAGCGGGGGACTTAACACCGGGGAGCTGTTTTTT
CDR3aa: CASSGGLNTGELFF

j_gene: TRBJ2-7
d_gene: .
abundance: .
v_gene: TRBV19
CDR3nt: TGTGCCAGTAGTATAGGCAGGGGCGAGCAGTACTTC
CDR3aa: CASSIGRGEQYF

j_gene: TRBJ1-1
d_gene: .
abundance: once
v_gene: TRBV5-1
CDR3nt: TGCGCCAGCAGCTTGGTTGAGGCAAACACTGAAGCTTTCTTT
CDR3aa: CASSLVEANTEAFF

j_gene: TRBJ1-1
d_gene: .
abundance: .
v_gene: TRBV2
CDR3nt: TGTGCCAGCAGTGAATATTACGAGGGGGGGACTGAAGCTTTCTTT
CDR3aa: CASSEYYEGGTEAFF

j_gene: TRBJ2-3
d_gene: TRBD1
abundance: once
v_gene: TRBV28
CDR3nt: TGTGCCAGCAGTTTAGTCGACAGGGGAAGAGATACGCAGTATTTT
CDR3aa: CASSLVDRGRDTQYF

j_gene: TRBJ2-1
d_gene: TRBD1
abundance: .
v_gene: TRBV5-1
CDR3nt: TGCGCCAGCAGCTTGGGGGGGACAGGGGCAAATGAGCAGTTCTTC
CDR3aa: CASSLGGTGANEQFF

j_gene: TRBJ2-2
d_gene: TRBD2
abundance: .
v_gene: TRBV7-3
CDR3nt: TGTGCCAGCAGCTTAAGTCCTAGCGGGGCACCCGGGGAGCTGTTTTTT
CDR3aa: CASSLSPSGAPGELFF

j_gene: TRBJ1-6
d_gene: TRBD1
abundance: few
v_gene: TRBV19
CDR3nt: TGTGCCAGTAGTATACGACAGGGGGAAAATTCACCCCTCCACTTT
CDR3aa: CASSIRQGENSPLHF

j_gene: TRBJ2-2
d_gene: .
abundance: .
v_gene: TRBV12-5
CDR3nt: TGTGCTAGTGGTTTGAGGGAGACCGGGGAGCTGTTTTTT
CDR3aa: CASGLRETGELFF

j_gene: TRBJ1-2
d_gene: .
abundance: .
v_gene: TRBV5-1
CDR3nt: TGCGCCAGCAGCTTGGAGGCACCACCTCAGACTTATGGCTACACCTTC
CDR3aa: CASSLEAPPQTYGYTF

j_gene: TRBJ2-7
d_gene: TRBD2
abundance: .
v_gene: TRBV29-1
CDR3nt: TGCAGCATAGCTTCTGAACGGGGGGCCTACGAGCAGTACTTC
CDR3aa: CSIASERGAYEQYF

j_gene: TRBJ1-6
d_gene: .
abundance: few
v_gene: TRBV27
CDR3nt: TGTGCCAGCAGTCCCTACCAGCGTCGTAATTCACCCCTCCACTTT
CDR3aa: CASSPYQRRNSPLHF

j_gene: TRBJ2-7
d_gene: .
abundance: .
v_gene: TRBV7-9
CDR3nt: TGTGCCAGCACCCGAACAGACATGACCTACGAGCAGTACTTC
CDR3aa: CASTRTDMTYEQYF

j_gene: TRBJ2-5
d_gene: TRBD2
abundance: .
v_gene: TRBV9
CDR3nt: TGTGCCAGCAGCGTAGGACTAGCGGGGGGTATCCAAGAGACCCAGTACTTC
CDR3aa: CASSVGLAGGIQETQYF

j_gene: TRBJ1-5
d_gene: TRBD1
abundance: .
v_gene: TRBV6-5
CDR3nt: TGTGCCAGCAGTTCCGGGACAGGGAACCAGCCCCAGCATTTT
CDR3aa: CASSSGTGNQPQHF